The 13 T cell receptor beta chains below were found in one sample sequenced in a study of shared clonotypes between healthy human individuals. Cells designated naive CD8 were CD45RO-negative and were positively selected for CCR7, with terminally differentiated effector memory CD45RA+ cells excluded. Profiled with immunoSEQ multiplex PCR; TCRdb holds only in-frame clones, not every one. The sample has almost 700,000 clones, around 92% seen once. Specimen: naive CD8+ T cells sorted from blood. The receptors were gathered from a man aged 25 to 45 in good health.

This chain connects TRBV27 to TRBJ2-1, with 8 nucleotides matching TRBD1. J gave up 8 bases and V 4 bases, and 4 bases lay outside the gene matches. CDR3 length: 13 amino acids. Germline V lookup: CDR1 MNHEY, CDR2 SMNVEV (reference sequence). CDR3 sequence reads: CASSSRTGYEQFF. In DNA, the CDR3 is TGTGCCAGCAGTTCTCGGACAGGGTATGAGCAGTTCTTC.

CDR3 amino acids: CASSLWQREAFF. In DNA, the CDR3 is TGTGCCAGCAGTTTATGGCAGCGTGAAGCTTTCTTT. The gene calls are TRBV28 and TRBJ1-1; D unclear. The CDR3 totals 12 residues. Germline CDR1 is MDHEN and CDR2 is SYDVKM. Deletions cut 0 bases from V and 7 bases from J, with 6 bases between.

To note about this clone: This CDR3 is also generated by other DNA sequences in the sample. This CDR3 is CASSLRQGGYEQYF. The DNA of the CDR3 is TGTGCCAGCAGTCTTAGACAGGGGGGGTACGAGCAGTACTTC. The chain recombines TRBV27 with TRBJ2-7; 9 bases fit TRBD1. CDR1 and CDR2 (germline): MNHEY, SMNVEV (reference sequence). The CDR3 totals 14 residues. With V trimmed by 5 bases and J by 4 bases, 6 bases remained unmatched.

This clone appeared a few times. The DNA for the CDR3 is TGCGCCAGCAGCCAGTTACAGGGTCCCTACGAGCAGTACTTC. It yields the protein CASSQLQGPYEQYF. This sequence joins TRBV4-1 and TRBJ2-7; maybe TRBD1 (6 bases). V lost 3 bases to trimming and J lost 2 bases, with 11 bases between them. CDR1 is MGHRA and CDR2 is YSYEKL in the germline V gene. This CDR3 is 14 amino acids long.

The chain is built from TRBV29-1 and TRBJ2-1, with TRBD2 identical over 7 bases. The CDR3 length is 12 residues. Germline CDR1 is SQVTM and CDR2 is ANQGSEA. The V gene end was trimmed by 3 bases and the J gene end by 7 bases; junction bases not matched to a gene: 3. The CDR3 is CSVDPGGNEQFF. The DNA for the CDR3 is TGCAGCGTTGATCCGGGGGGAAATGAGCAGTTCTTC.

The chain joins TRBV4-1 to TRBJ1-5, with no clear D. The CDR3 has 15 amino acids. The V and J ends lost 0 bases and 3 bases respectively, with 9 bases between them. Germline V CDR1 and CDR2: MGHRA, YSYEKL. CDR3 amino acids: CASSQEVGYNQPQHF. The CDR3 DNA is TGCGCCAGCAGCCAAGAAGTCGGGTACAATCAGCCCCAGCATTTT.

The chain has TRBV6-5 and TRBJ2-3; 7 bases map to TRBD1. With V trimmed by 5 bases and J by 2 bases, 7 bases remained unmatched. Germline lookup yields CDR1 MNHEY and CDR2 SVGAGI. This CDR3 comprises 15 residues. The CDR3 DNA reads as TGTGCCAGCAGTCAAGGACAGGATTACACAGATACGCAGTATTTT. It codes for CASSQGQDYTDTQYF.

The rearrangement links TRBV27 to TRBJ1-5; TRBD1 matches 8 bases. Germline lookup yields CDR1 MNHEY and CDR2 SMNVEV (reference sequence). The CDR3 sequence is 15 residues long. The V segment lost 4 bases and the J segment 2 bases; nucleotides outside the gene matches: 4. The CDR3 here is CASSWTGWGNQPQHF. The CDR3 region has the DNA TGTGCCAGCAGTTGGACAGGGTGGGGCAATCAGCCCCAGCATTTT.

The chain combines TRBV19 with TRBJ1-2; the D is unclear. Trimming removed 5 bases at V and 3 bases at J, with 13 bases between. Germline-derived CDR1 and CDR2 are LNHDA and SQIVND (reference sequence). This CDR3 region has 14 residues. For the CDR3, the DNA is TGTGCCAGTAGTCGTGGGTGGACCGACTATGGCTACACCTTC. It yields the protein CASSRGWTDYGYTF.

This clone was observed a few times. V is TRBV4-1 and J is TRBJ1-5; no clear D gene. The CDR3 contains 15 residues. The V and J ends lost 0 bases and 2 bases respectively, with 8 bases between them. Germline CDR1 reads MGHRA; CDR2 reads YSYEKL. CDR3 sequence: CASSQDAAGNQPQHF. The DNA of the CDR3 is TGCGCCAGCAGCCAAGATGCGGCGGGCAATCAGCCCCAGCATTTT.

The chain carries TRBV27 and TRBJ2-3, with TRBD2 matching 15 bases. Germline CDR1 is MNHEY and CDR2 is SMNVEV (reference sequence). The CDR3 runs to 17 residues. V was pared by 6 bases and J by 3 bases, with 7 bases of the junction left unmatched. CDR3 nucleotide sequence: TGTGCCAGCAGCTCCCCGGGACTAGCGGGAGGAACAGATACGCAGTATTTT. Translated: CASSSPGLAGGTDTQYF.

V gene TRBV2 combines with J gene TRBJ2-1; D is ambiguous. The CDR3 runs 11 residues. V was pared by 10 bases and J by 9 bases, with 13 bases between. Germline lookup yields CDR1 SNHLY and CDR2 FYNNEI. The CDR3 DNA is TGTGCCATACTGAGGCGCGGTGAGCAGTTCTTC. Amino acids: CAILRRGEQFF.

Written as DNA, the CDR3 is TGCAGCGTTACCGACAGGGACGGCTACACCTTC. Encoded protein: CSVTDRDGYTF. V usage is TRBV29-1 and J usage is TRBJ1-2; 7 positions match TRBD1. Germline lookup yields CDR1 SQVTM and CDR2 ANQGSEA. The CDR3 totals 11 residues. V trimming: 5 bases; J trimming: 8 bases; junction bases outside the gene matches: 5.